These 11 T cell receptor beta chains were all obtained from the same sample, sequenced in a study of T cell responses to AZD1222 COVID-19 vaccine. TCRdb's copy holds only in-frame clones and misses some; the assay was immunoSEQ multiplex PCR. This table holds roughly 200,000 clones, approximately 93% found once. The specimen comprised peripheral blood, sampled 28 days after the second AZD1222 dose. The receptors were sampled from an adult who received the AZD1222 COVID-19 vaccine.

This clone was seen more than once but under ten times. V gene TRBV6-1 combines with J gene TRBJ1-6, with no clear D. Per germline, CDR1 MNHNS and CDR2 SASEGT. Between the trimmed V and J ends, which lost 4 bases and 7 bases, there was a span of 17 bases. The CDR3 has 16 amino acids. The CDR3 sequence: CASSGVGFPPNSPLHF. In nucleotides, the CDR3 is TGTGCCAGCAGTGGAGTGGGGTTCCCACCCAATTCACCCCTCCACTTT.

This chain uses TRBV6-1 with TRBJ2-7; TRBD2 matches at 7 bases. After removal of 2 bases from V and 6 bases from J, the junction contained 10 bases not matched to a gene. The CDR3 totals 15 residues. CDR1 and CDR2 (germline): MNHNS, SASEGT. CDR3 coding DNA: TGTGCCAGCAGTGAACGACCTCTAGCGGACGGCGAGCAGTACTTC. Translating gives CASSERPLADGEQYF.

The V and J genes are TRBV4-1 and TRBJ1-2; D is perhaps TRBD1 (5 bases). The CDR3 spans 15 residues. CDR1 MGHRA and CDR2 YSYEKL come from the germline V gene. Trimming cost V 3 bases and J 3 bases, with 14 bases left between them. CDR3 amino acids: CASSHQPDRDYGYTF. The CDR3 coding sequence is TGCGCCAGCAGCCACCAGCCAGACAGAGACTATGGCTACACCTTC.

The chain couples TRBV29-1 to TRBJ1-1, with D possibly TRBD1 on 6 matching bases. CDR3 size: 12 residues. V lost 5 bases and J lost 1, with 8 bases in between. Germline CDR1 reads SQVTM; CDR2 reads ANQGSEA. The CDR3 is CSVIRGNTEAFF. The CDR3 DNA reads TGCAGCGTTATCAGGGGGAACACTGAAGCTTTCTTT.

This clone has more than one count but fewer than ten. The chain is built from TRBV6-1 and TRBJ1-2, with 8 bases aligning to TRBD1. This CDR3 is 12 amino acids long. V shed 2 bases and J 8 bases; nucleotides not matched to a gene: 1. Germline V gene sequence: CDR1 MNHNS, CDR2 SASEGT. DNA for the CDR3: TGTGCCAGCAGTGAACGACAGGGGGGCTACACCTTC. Amino acid sequence: CASSERQGGYTF.

J is TRBJ1-5 and V is TRBV6-5; no reliable D call. The CDR3 runs to 15 residues. V was pared by 4 bases and J by 0 bases, with 10 bases between. The germline V gene has CDR1 MNHEY and CDR2 SVGAGI. CDR3 nucleotide sequence: TGTGCCAGCAGTTCACGGCAGCCTAGCAATCAGCCCCAGCATTTT. Its translation is CASSSRQPSNQPQHF.

V is TRBV5-6 and J is TRBJ1-2, with unresolved D. CDR1 is SGHDT and CDR2 is YYEEEE in the germline V gene. The length of the CDR3 is 15 residues. The germline V and J ends were trimmed by 0 bases and 0 bases, with 9 bases remaining between them. The CDR3 DNA follows: TGTGCCAGCAGCTTGGTTTGGGAAGCTAACTATGGCTACACCTTC. It encodes CASSLVWEANYGYTF. The full variable domain, in which reference TRBV5-6 and TRBJ1-2 provide the parts outside the CDR3, is DAGVTQSPTHLIKTRGQQVTLRCSPKSGHDTVSWYQQALGQGPQFIFQYYEEEERQRGNFPDRFSGHQFPNYSSELNVNALLLGDSALYLCASSLVWEANYGYTFGSGTRLTVV.

The rearrangement links TRBV2 to TRBJ1-4; D is possibly TRBD1 (5 bases). The germline CDR1 and CDR2 sequences are SNHLY and FYNNEI. This CDR3 spans 14 amino acids. Between the trimmed V and J ends, which lost 4 bases and 4 bases, there was a span of 10 bases. As DNA, the CDR3 is TGTGCCAGCAGTGGGGCAGGGCTTAATGAAAAACTGTTTTTT. This encodes CASSGAGLNEKLFF.

V and J are TRBV5-6 and TRBJ2-6; D is unclear. Germline V gene sequence: CDR1 SGHDT, CDR2 YYEEEE. V lost 2 bases and J lost 0, with 6 bases in between. The CDR3 sequence is 15 residues long. The CDR3 DNA is TGTGCCAGCAGCTTCCGGAGCTCTGGGGCCAACGTCCTGACTTTC. This gives the protein CASSFRSSGANVLTF.

The CDR3 sequence is CASSYSGGHGHTF. DNA of the CDR3: TGTGCCAGCAGTTACTCCGGGGGGCACGGCCACACCTTC. The V call is TRBV6-5, the J call TRBJ1-2; a weak D match, TRBD1 (6 bases). Trimming took off 0 bases at V and 12 bases at J, with 14 bases between the two ends. CDR3 size: 13 residues. Per germline, CDR1 MNHEY and CDR2 SVGAGI.

This chain joins TRBV4-2 and TRBJ2-3; 8 bases align to TRBD1. Germline V CDR1 and CDR2: LGHNA, YNFKEQ. Trimming took 4 bases from V and 0 from J; bases not matched to a gene: 9. CDR3 length: 17 amino acids. Here the CDR3 reads CASSRLPGQDSTDTQYF. CDR3 coding DNA: TGTGCCAGCAGCCGGCTCCCGGGACAGGACAGCACAGATACGCAGTATTTT.